This entry is about one T cell receptor (beta chain). What it recognizes is unknown. These data are taken from a study of beta chain features in type 1 diabetes. Study findings and constraints: Among type 1 diabetes patients, VDJ junctions had fewer insertions and more deletions. People with Type 1 diabetes carried modestly yet significantly shorter TCRB CDR3s in all four CD4+ subsets. For patients, the naive, central memory and Treg TCRB repertoires appeared more alike than for healthy donors.

TCRB transcripts that were expressed got sequenced, as all of the isolated RNA had been reverse transcribed. Repertoires were generated with immunoSEQ multiplex PCR, while TCRdb's copy carries only in-frame clones and drops some. Of more than 350,000 clones in the sample, roughly 11% were seen once. With 0 bases removed from V and 5 bases from J, the gap between germline ends came to 5 bases. The CDR3 covers 11 residues. CDR1 and CDR2 (germline): DFQATT, SNEGSKA (reference sequence). The chain has TRBV20-1 and TRBJ2-7; D gene uncertain. This TCR derives from a woman younger than 30 in good health. The sequenced sample consisted of naive CD4+ T cells from blood. The CDR3 sequence: CSAREANEQYF. The CDR3, as DNA: TGCAGTGCTAGAGAGGCGAACGAGCAGTACTTC.